This TCR beta chain stems from a study of T-cell reconstitution after alpha-beta-depleted transplantation in children. The CDR3 spans 12 residues. Trimming cost V 8 bases and J 1 base, with 6 bases left between them. Preparing the TCRbeta library involved the use of unique molecular identifiers. Using its own MiXCR run on the PCR reads, TCRdb lists one record per CDR3 protein. The table lists almost 400,000 distinct CDR3 sequences, about 20% of them singletons, with around 4% in the top ten. This clonotype was obtained from a human donor who donated a stem cell graft to a child with acute myeloid leukemia. Sequences were derived from PBMCs from the stem cell graft donor, sampled from the stem cell graft. The rearrangement joins TRBV12-3 or TRBV12-4 to TRBJ1-5; TRBD1 is a possible D gene (5 bases). The CDR3 spells CASQGSNQPQHF. The DNA for the CDR3 is TGTGCCAGCCAGGGAAGCAATCAGCCCCAGCATTTT.